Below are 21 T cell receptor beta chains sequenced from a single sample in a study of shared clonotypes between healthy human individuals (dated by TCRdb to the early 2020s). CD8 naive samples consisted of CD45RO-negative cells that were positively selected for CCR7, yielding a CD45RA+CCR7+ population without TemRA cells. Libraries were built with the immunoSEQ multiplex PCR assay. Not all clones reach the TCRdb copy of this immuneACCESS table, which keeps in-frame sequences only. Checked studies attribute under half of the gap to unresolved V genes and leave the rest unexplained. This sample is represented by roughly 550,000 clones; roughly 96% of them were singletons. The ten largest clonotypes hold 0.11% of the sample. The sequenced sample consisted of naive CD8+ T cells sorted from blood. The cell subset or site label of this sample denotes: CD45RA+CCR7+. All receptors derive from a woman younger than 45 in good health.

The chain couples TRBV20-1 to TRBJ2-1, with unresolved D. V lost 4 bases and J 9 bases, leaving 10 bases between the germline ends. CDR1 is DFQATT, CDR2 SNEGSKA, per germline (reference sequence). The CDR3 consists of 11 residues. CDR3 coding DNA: TGCAGTGCTACACAACTGGGTGAGCAGTTCTTC. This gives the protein CSATQLGEQFF.

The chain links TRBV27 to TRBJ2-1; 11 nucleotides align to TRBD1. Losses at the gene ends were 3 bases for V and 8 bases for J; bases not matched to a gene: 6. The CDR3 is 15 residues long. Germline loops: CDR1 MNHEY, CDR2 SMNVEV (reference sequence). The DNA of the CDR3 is TGTGCCAGCAGTTTGGACGGACAGGGGGCTGATGAGCAGTTCTTC. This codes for CASSLDGQGADEQFF.

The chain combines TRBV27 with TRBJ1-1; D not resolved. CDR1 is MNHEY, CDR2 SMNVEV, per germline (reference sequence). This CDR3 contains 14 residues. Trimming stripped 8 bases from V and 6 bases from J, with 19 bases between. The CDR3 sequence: CASRSTGLLPEAFF. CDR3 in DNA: TGTGCCAGCCGATCGACCGGATTGCTTCCTGAAGCTTTCTTT.

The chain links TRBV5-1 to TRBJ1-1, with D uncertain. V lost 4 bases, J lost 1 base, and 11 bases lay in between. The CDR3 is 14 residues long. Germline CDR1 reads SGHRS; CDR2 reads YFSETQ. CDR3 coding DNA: TGCGCCAGCAGCGTCGAAAAGGGGAACACTGAAGCTTTCTTT. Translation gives CASSVEKGNTEAFF.

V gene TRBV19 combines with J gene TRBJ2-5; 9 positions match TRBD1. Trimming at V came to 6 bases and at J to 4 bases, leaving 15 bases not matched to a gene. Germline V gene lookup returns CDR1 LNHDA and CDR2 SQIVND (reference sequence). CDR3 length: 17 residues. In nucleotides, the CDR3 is TGTGCCAGTAGCCGACTTTTTGTTACAGGGGGCGCAGAGACCCAGTACTTC. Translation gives CASSRLFVTGGAETQYF.

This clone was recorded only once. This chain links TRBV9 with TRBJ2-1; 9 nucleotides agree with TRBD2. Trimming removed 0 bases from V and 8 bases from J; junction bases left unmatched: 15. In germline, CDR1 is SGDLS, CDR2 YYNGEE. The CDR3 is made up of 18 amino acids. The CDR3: CASSVARSGSGTPYEQFF. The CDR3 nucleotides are TGTGCCAGCAGCGTAGCTCGTAGCGGGAGCGGAACACCGTATGAGCAGTTCTTC.

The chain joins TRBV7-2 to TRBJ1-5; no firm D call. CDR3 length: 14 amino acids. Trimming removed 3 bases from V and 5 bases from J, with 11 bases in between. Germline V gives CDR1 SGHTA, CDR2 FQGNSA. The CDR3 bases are TGTGCCAGCAGCTTCTCCCTGCTCCATCAGCCCCAGCATTTT. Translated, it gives CASSFSLLHQPQHF.

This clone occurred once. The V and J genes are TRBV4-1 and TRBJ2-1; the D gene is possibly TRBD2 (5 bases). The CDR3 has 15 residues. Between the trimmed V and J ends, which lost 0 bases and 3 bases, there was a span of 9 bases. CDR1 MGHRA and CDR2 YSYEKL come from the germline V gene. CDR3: CASSQELASYNEQFF. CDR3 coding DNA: TGCGCCAGCAGCCAAGAATTAGCGAGCTACAATGAGCAGTTCTTC.

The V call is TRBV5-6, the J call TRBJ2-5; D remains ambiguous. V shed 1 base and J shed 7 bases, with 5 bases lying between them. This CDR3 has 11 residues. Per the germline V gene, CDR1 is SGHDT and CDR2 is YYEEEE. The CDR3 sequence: CASSLSGTQYF. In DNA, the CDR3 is TGTGCCAGCAGCTTGTCCGGGACCCAGTACTTC.

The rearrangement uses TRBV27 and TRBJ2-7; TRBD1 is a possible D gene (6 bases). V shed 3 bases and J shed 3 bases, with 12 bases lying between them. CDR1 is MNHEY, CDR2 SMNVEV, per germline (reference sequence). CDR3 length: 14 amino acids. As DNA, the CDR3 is TGTGCCAGCAGTTTCGAGGGGGACCTCTACGAGCAGTACTTC. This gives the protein CASSFEGDLYEQYF.

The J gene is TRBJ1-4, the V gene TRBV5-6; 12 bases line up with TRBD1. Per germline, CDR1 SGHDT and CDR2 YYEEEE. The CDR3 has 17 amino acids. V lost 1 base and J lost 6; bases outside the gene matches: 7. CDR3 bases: TGTGCCAGCAGCTTGTTTGGGACAGGGGGCGGGGATGAAAAACTGTTTTTT. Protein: CASSLFGTGGGDEKLFF. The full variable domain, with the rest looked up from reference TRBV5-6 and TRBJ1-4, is DAGVTQSPTHLIKTRGQQVTLRCSPKSGHDTVSWYQQALGQGPQFIFQYYEEEERQRGNFPDRFSGHQFPNYSSELNVNALLLGDSALYLCASSLFGTGGGDEKLFFGSGTQLSVL.

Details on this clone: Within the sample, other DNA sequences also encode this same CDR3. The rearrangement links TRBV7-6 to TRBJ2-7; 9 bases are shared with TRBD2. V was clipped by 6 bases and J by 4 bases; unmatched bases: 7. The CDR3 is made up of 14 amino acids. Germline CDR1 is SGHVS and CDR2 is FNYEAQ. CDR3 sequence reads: CASSPGLAVYEQYF. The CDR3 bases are TGTGCCAGCAGTCCGGGACTAGCCGTTTACGAGCAGTACTTC.

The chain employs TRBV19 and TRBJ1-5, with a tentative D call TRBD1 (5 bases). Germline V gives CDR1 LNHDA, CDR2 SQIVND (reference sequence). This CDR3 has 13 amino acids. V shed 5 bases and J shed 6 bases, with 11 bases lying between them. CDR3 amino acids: CASSLGVTQPQHF. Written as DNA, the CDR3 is TGTGCCAGTAGTTTAGGGGTGACTCAGCCCCAGCATTTT. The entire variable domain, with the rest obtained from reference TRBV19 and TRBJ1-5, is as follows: DGGITQSPKYLFRKEGQNVTLSCEQNLNHDAMYWYRQDPGQGLRLIYYSQIVNDFQKGDIAEGYSVSREKKESFPLTVTSAQKNPTAFYLCASSLGVTQPQHFGDGTRLSIL.

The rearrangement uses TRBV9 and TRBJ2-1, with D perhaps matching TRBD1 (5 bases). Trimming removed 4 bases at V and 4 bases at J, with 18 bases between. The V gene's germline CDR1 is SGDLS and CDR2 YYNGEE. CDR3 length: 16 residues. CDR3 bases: TGTGCCAGCAGCTCATACTCAGGGTCCCTGTACAATGAGCAGTTCTTC. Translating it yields CASSSYSGSLYNEQFF. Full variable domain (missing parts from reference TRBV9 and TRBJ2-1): DSGVTQTPKHLITATGQRVTLRCSPRSGDLSVYWYQQSLDQGLQFLIQYYNGEERAKGNILERFSAQQFPDLHSELNLSSLELGDSALYFCASSSYSGSLYNEQFFGPGTRLTVL.

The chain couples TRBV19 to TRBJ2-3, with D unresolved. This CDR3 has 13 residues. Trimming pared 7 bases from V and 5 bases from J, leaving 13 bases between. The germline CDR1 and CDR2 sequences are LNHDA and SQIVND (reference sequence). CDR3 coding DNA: TGTGCCAGTACCCCGGAGATGGGAGATACGCAGTATTTT. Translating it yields CASTPEMGDTQYF.

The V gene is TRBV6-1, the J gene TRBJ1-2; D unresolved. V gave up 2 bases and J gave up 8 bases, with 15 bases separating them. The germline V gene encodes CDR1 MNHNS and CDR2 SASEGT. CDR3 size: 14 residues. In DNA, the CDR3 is TGTGCCAGCAGTGAACCCCGGGCAGTGGACGGCTACACCTTC. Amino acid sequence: CASSEPRAVDGYTF.

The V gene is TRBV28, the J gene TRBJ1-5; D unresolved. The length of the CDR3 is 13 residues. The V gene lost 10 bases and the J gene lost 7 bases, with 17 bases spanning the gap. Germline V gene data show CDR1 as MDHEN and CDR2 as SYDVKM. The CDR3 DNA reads TGTGCCACCTCAGAAGGGATTGGGCAGCCCCAGCATTTT. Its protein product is CATSEGIGQPQHF. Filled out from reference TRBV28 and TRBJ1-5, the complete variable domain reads DVKVTQSSRYLVKRTGEKVFLECVQDMDHENMFWYRQDPGLGLRLIYFSYDVKMKEKGDIPEGYSVSREKKERFSLILESASTNQTSMYLCATSEGIGQPQHFGDGTRLSIL.

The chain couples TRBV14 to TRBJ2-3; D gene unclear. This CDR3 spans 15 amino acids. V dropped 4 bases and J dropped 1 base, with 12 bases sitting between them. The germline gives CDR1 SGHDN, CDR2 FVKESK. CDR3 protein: CASSPILTGTDTQYF. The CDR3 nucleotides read TGTGCCAGCAGCCCGATACTAACTGGCACAGATACGCAGTATTTT.

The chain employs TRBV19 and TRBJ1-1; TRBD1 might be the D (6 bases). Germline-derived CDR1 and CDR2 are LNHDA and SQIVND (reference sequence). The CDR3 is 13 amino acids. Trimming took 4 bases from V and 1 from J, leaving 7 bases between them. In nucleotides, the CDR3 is TGTGCCAGTAGTAGGACAGCGAACACTGAAGCTTTCTTT. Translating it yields CASSRTANTEAFF.

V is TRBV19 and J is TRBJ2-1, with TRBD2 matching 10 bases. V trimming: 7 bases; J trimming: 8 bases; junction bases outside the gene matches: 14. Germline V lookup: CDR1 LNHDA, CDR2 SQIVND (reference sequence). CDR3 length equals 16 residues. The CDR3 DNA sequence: TGTGCCAGTACCCCCTTCACTAGCGGGGAGGGGGATGAGCAGTTCTTC. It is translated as CASTPFTSGEGDEQFF.

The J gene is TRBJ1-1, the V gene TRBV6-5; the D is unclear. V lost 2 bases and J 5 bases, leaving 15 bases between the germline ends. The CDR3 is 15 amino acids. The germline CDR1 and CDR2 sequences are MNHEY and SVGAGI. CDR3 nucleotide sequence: TGTGCCAGCAGTTACGCGGTGGTAGGAGGGACTGAAGCTTTCTTT. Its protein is CASSYAVVGGTEAFF.